One sample yielded the 28 T cell receptor beta chains listed below, sequenced in a study of Graves' ophthalmopathy and Graves' hyperthyroidism. The TCR beta CDR3 regions underwent amplification from RNA transcripts. RT-PCR was first run with HTBI primers, then multiplex PCR in a second round. TCRdb re-called the multiplex PCR reads through MiXCR, storing one row per CDR3 protein. The repertoire holds hundreds of thousands of distinct CDR3 sequences, over 20% seen once, with about 6.6% in the top ten. The specimen was peripheral blood. These receptors were collected from a woman younger than 30 with stable Graves' hyperthyroidism. Some clones in this sample may be carry-over from other donors' samples.

This clonotype showed up many times. The chain links TRBV6-5 to TRBJ2-5; possible D gene TRBD1, 6 bases. Germline CDR1 MNHEY, CDR2 SVGAGI. The CDR3 spans 15 residues. Between the trimmed V and J ends, which lost 2 bases and 2 bases, there was a span of 12 bases. This CDR3 is CASSYRQGKQETQYF. The DNA for the CDR3 is TGTGCCAGCAGTTACCGGCAGGGGAAACAAGAGACCCAGTACTTC.

J is TRBJ2-2 and V is TRBV6-1; D unresolved. The V end lost 4 bases, the J end lost 3 bases, and 12 bases lay between the germline ends. Germline V gene sequence: CDR1 MNHNS, CDR2 SASEGT. CDR3 length: 15 amino acids. This chain's CDR3 is CASSASTEYTGELFF. CDR3 DNA sequence: TGTGCCAGCAGTGCATCGACGGAGTACACCGGGGAGCTGTTTTTT.

This clonotype has a count of ten or more. V usage is TRBV2 and J usage is TRBJ2-5; 9 bases map to TRBD2. This CDR3 region has 16 residues. Unmatched junction bases numbered 3, after V lost 0 bases and J lost 1 base. The germline gives CDR1 SNHLY, CDR2 FYNNEI. The CDR3: CASSEALAGTQETQYF. CDR3 DNA sequence: TGTGCCAGCAGTGAAGCGCTAGCGGGGACCCAAGAGACCCAGTACTTC. Using reference TRBV2 and TRBJ2-5 for the parts outside the CDR3, the full variable domain is EPEVTQTPSHQVTQMGQEVILRCVPISNHLYFYWYRQILGQKVEFLVSFYNNEISEKSEIFDDQFSVERPDGSNFTLKIRSTKLEDSAMYFCASSEALAGTQETQYFGPGTRLLVL.

This clonotype occurred many times. The V call is TRBV6-5, the J call TRBJ1-1, with a possible D match to TRBD1 (5 bases). Germline V gives CDR1 MNHEY, CDR2 SVGAGI. The V end was cut by 10 bases, the J end by 2 bases, with 11 bases between. The CDR3 contains 12 residues. As DNA, the CDR3 is TGTGCCACCCGGACACAAAACACTGAAGCTTTCTTT. Protein product: CATRTQNTEAFF.

The V gene is TRBV27, the J gene TRBJ1-1; D might be TRBD1 (5 bases). This CDR3 contains 14 residues. Germline V CDR1 and CDR2: MNHEY, SMNVEV (reference sequence). The V end lost 1 base, the J end lost 6 bases, and 12 bases lay between the germline ends. CDR3 sequence: CASSLWGGFAEAFF. CDR3 nucleotide sequence: TGTGCCAGCAGTTTATGGGGGGGGTTCGCTGAAGCTTTCTTT.

Ten or more counts support this clonotype. The chain is built from TRBV11-3 and TRBJ2-5; D might be TRBD1 or TRBD2, each matching 7 bases. The CDR3 is 18 residues long. The V end lost 1 base, the J end lost 1 base, and 19 bases lay between the germline ends. Germline lookup yields CDR1 SGHNT and CDR2 YENEEA. CDR3 DNA sequence: TGTGCCAGCAGCTTAGGGGGGGGGGACAGCCAGTTCCAAGAGACCCAGTACTTC. As protein: CASSLGGGDSQFQETQYF. Looking up the rest from reference TRBV11-3 and TRBJ2-5 gives the full variable domain: EAGVVQSPRYKIIEKKQPVAFWCNPISGHNTLYWYLQNLGQGPELLIRYENEEAVDDSQLPKDRFSAERLKGVDSTLKIQPAELGDSAVYLCASSLGGGDSQFQETQYFGPGTRLLVL.

This clonotype was recorded at least ten times. The rearrangement links TRBV2 to TRBJ2-7; TRBD1 or TRBD2 may be the D gene (5 bases each). CDR1 is SNHLY, CDR2 FYNNEI, per germline. Between the trimmed V and J ends, which lost 1 base and 6 bases, there was a span of 31 bases. This CDR3 region has 20 residues. This CDR3 is CASSEGKRSPSGTAWVEQYF. DNA for the CDR3: TGTGCCAGCAGTGAAGGTAAACGTTCGCCGTCCGGGACGGCTTGGGTCGAGCAGTACTTC.

This clonotype occurred a few times. V and J are TRBV30 and TRBJ2-4, with a tentative D call TRBD2 (5 bases). The end of the DNA is better explained by TRBJ2-1, so the J call may be wrong. The CDR3 contains 13 residues. CDR1 is GTSNPN and CDR2 is SVGIG in the germline V gene (reference sequence). CDR3 DNA sequence: TGTGCCTGGAGTGGATCCGGGAAGTTGGCGCAGTTCTTC. Amino acids: CAWSGSGKLAQFF.

This clonotype was observed many times. V usage is TRBV6-5 and J usage is TRBJ1-5; TRBD1 is a possible D gene (5 bases). Germline-derived CDR1 and CDR2 are MNHEY and SVGAGI. This CDR3 contains 13 residues. Deletions cut 4 bases from V and 8 bases from J, with 12 bases between. The CDR3 region has the DNA TGTGCCAGCAGTTGGGACCCACTAGAGCCCCAGCATTTT. Its protein is CASSWDPLEPQHF.

This clonotype was picked up many times. The chain uses TRBV6-2 or TRBV6-3 and TRBJ2-2; D gene uncertain. V was cut by 2 bases and J by 5 bases, with 6 bases left in between. The length of the CDR3 is 13 residues. Germline CDR1 reads MNHEY; CDR2 reads SVGEGT. In DNA form, the CDR3 reads TGTGCCAGCAGTTACGAGGTTACCGGGGAGCTGTTTTTT. It encodes CASSYEVTGELFF.

This clonotype has at least ten counts. The chain is built from TRBV6-2 or TRBV6-3 and TRBJ1-6; 8 bases line up with TRBD1. This CDR3 contains 16 residues. The V and J ends lost 0 bases and 7 bases, in that order; junction bases with no gene match: 5. Germline V gene data show CDR1 as MNHEY and CDR2 as SVGEGT. CDR3 protein: CASSYSAQGANSPLHF. In nucleotides, the CDR3 is TGTGCCAGCAGTTACTCCGCGCAGGGGGCGAATTCACCCCTCCACTTT.

This clonotype was counted at least ten times. V is TRBV7-3 and J is TRBJ2-5; 13 bases agree with TRBD2. The CDR3 covers 17 residues. CDR1 and CDR2 from the germline V gene are SGHTA and FQGTGA. J gave up 5 bases and V 2 bases, and 8 bases lay outside the gene matches. The CDR3 nucleotides are TGTGCCAGCAGCTTAGGGACTAGCGGGGCCGGCAGGGAGACCCAGTACTTC. It codes for CASSLGTSGAGRETQYF.

This clonotype occurred many times. V is TRBV20-1 and J is TRBJ2-5; 8 bases are shared with TRBD2. The J segment lost 2 bases and the V segment lost 6 bases, leaving 8 bases of the junction unmatched. This CDR3 has 14 residues. CDR1 is DFQATT and CDR2 is SNEGSKA in the germline V gene (reference sequence). DNA for the CDR3: TGCAGTGCCCTCCTAGCGGGCCCTCAAGAGACCCAGTACTTC. This codes for CSALLAGPQETQYF.

This clonotype was counted a few times. The chain couples TRBV28 to TRBJ1-2, with a weak D call TRBD1 (5 bases). V lost 10 bases to trimming and J lost 0 bases, with 12 bases between them. Per the germline V gene, CDR1 is MDHEN and CDR2 is SYDVKM. This CDR3 comprises 13 residues. CDR3 in DNA: TGTGCCACGAGGGCAGGGCCTAACTATGGCTACACCTTC. It codes for CATRAGPNYGYTF.

The chain has TRBV12-3 or TRBV12-4 and TRBJ1-2, with 9 positions matching TRBD1. Trimming took 5 bases from V and 7 from J; bases not matched to a gene: 8. The length of the CDR3 is 14 residues. Written as DNA, the CDR3 is TGTGCCAGCAGTCTGACACAGGGGGCGGGTGGCTACACCTTC. Translation: CASSLTQGAGGYTF.

This clonotype was counted at least ten times. The J gene is TRBJ2-5, the V gene TRBV4-1; either TRBD1 or TRBD2 may fit D (5 bases each). CDR1 is MGHRA, CDR2 YSYEKL, per germline. The V and J ends lost 4 bases and 3 bases respectively, with 15 bases between them. The CDR3 length is 15 residues. CDR3 amino acids: CASSPLGVGKETQYF. The CDR3 DNA reads TGCGCCAGCAGCCCCTTGGGGGTGGGAAAAGAGACCCAGTACTTC.

This clonotype was counted ten times or more. The V call is TRBV4-2, the J call TRBJ1-3, with TRBD1 matching over 7 bases. CDR1 is LGHNA and CDR2 is YNFKEQ in the germline V gene. The CDR3 totals 17 residues. The junction had 6 bases not matched to a gene; V was cut back by 1 base and J by 0 bases. In DNA form, the CDR3 reads TGTGCCAGCAGCCAAGGAGGGGCAGGGGGCTCTGGAAACACCATATATTTT. It yields the protein CASSQGGAGGSGNTIYF.

In regard to this clonotype: An end of the junction does not agree with germline; a read error may underlie this. The chain couples TRBV12-3 or TRBV12-4 to TRBJ2-2; perhaps TRBD2 as D (6 bases). The CDR3 covers 12 residues. The CDR3 DNA sequence: TGTGCCAGCAGGCTACCCTGGGGGGAGCTGTTGTTT. It codes for CASRLPWGELLF.

This clonotype was seen only a few times. This sequence joins TRBV7-8 and TRBJ2-7; 8 positions match TRBD2. Germline assignment: CDR1 SGHVS and CDR2 FQNEAQ. V lost 0 bases and J lost 3; bases outside the gene matches: 7. The CDR3 contains 16 residues. The DNA of the CDR3 is TGTGCCAGCAGCTTAGCCGGGGGGGGGCAGGGCTACGAGCAGTACTTC. Amino acid sequence: CASSLAGGGQGYEQYF.

This clonotype occurred many times. The rearrangement links TRBV4-2 to TRBJ1-5, with 10 bases that match TRBD1. With 4 bases clipped from V and 6 bases from J, the junction kept 9 bases outside the gene matches. CDR3 length: 16 amino acids. Per germline, CDR1 LGHNA and CDR2 YNFKEQ. CDR3 in amino acids: CASSLLWTGGTQPQHF. CDR3 sequence (DNA): TGTGCCAGCAGCCTACTTTGGACAGGGGGAACTCAGCCCCAGCATTTT.

This clonotype appeared many times. The chain links TRBV6-2 or TRBV6-3 to TRBJ2-5; possibly TRBD2 for D (6 bases). Germline CDR1 MNHEY, CDR2 SVGEGT. V was trimmed by 8 bases and J by 7 bases, leaving 17 bases between them. This CDR3 contains 13 residues. The CDR3 region is CASSHPGVGTQYF. The CDR3 DNA sequence: TGTGCCAGCTCTCATCCGGGGGTGGGGACCCAGTACTTC.

This clonotype was recorded at least ten times. The chain uses TRBV7-8 and TRBJ2-7; 7 nucleotides align to TRBD2. Per germline, CDR1 SGHVS and CDR2 FQNEAQ. V gave up 0 bases and J gave up 12 bases; unmatched junction bases: 8. The CDR3 runs 13 residues. The CDR3 DNA reads TGTGCCAGCAGCTTAGCGGGGAGGGCGCATTGGTACTTC. Encoded protein: CASSLAGRAHWYF.

The V gene is TRBV5-1, the J gene TRBJ1-1; no firm D call. Germline values: CDR1 SGHRS, CDR2 YFSETQ. This CDR3 contains 14 residues. Trimming pared 4 bases from V and 2 bases from J, leaving 12 bases between. The CDR3 is CASSPPWRNTEAFF. The CDR3 DNA reads TGCGCCAGCAGCCCGCCTTGGAGAAACACTGAAGCTTTCTTT.

The rearrangement joins TRBV2 to TRBJ1-2, with TRBD1 identical over 11 bases. The CDR3 is made up of 17 amino acids. From germline, CDR1 is SNHLY and CDR2 FYNNEI. V trimming: 0 bases; J trimming: 2 bases; junction bases outside the gene matches: 5. The CDR3 loop is CASSEAGQGAKNYGYTF. The CDR3 coding sequence is TGTGCCAGCAGTGAAGCCGGACAGGGGGCGAAAAACTATGGCTACACCTTC.

The rearrangement uses TRBV7-2 and TRBJ2-5, with D maybe TRBD2 (6 bases). CDR1 SGHTA and CDR2 FQGNSA come from the germline V gene. The CDR3 runs to 15 residues. The ends were cut back, 9 bases at V and 6 bases at J, with 23 bases in the middle. As DNA, the CDR3 is TGTGCCAGTAGTTGGTCTAGCGAGACGGAGAAGACCCAGTACTTC. Translated, it gives CASSWSSETEKTQYF. Supplemented by reference TRBV7-2 and TRBJ2-5, the full variable domain reads GAGVSQSPSNKVTEKGKDVELRCDPISGHTALYWYRQSLGQGLEFLIYFQGNSAPDKSGLPSDRFSAERTGGSVSTLTIQRTQQEDSAVYLCASSWSSETEKTQYFGPGTRLLVL.

The rearrangement links TRBV5-8 to TRBJ1-5; 7 nucleotides line up with TRBD1. The CDR3 covers 15 residues. Germline assignment: CDR1 SGHTS and CDR2 YDEGEE. The V and J ends lost 0 bases and 3 bases, in that order; junction bases with no gene match: 3. The CDR3 DNA reads TGTGCCAGCAGCTTGGGGGACAGCCCCAATCAGCCCCAGCATTTT. Translating gives CASSLGDSPNQPQHF.

This clonotype was recorded at least ten times. The chain uses TRBV15 and TRBJ1-1; 7 bases align to TRBD1. Germline CDR1 reads LNHNV; CDR2 reads YYDKDF (reference sequence). CDR3 size: 16 residues. With 4 bases clipped from V and 0 bases from J, the junction kept 8 bases outside the gene matches. CDR3 coding DNA: TGTGCCACCAGCACCGGGACAGAAGGAATGAACACTGAAGCTTTCTTT. Translated, it gives CATSTGTEGMNTEAFF.

This clonotype was detected many times. The rearrangement links TRBV19 to TRBJ1-1; no clear D gene. This CDR3 contains 13 residues. CDR1 is LNHDA, CDR2 SQIVND, per germline (reference sequence). The V gene lost 4 bases and the J gene lost 1 base, with 7 bases spanning the gap. As DNA, the CDR3 is TGTGCCAGTAGTACCTGGGGGAACACTGAAGCTTTCTTT. Translation: CASSTWGNTEAFF.